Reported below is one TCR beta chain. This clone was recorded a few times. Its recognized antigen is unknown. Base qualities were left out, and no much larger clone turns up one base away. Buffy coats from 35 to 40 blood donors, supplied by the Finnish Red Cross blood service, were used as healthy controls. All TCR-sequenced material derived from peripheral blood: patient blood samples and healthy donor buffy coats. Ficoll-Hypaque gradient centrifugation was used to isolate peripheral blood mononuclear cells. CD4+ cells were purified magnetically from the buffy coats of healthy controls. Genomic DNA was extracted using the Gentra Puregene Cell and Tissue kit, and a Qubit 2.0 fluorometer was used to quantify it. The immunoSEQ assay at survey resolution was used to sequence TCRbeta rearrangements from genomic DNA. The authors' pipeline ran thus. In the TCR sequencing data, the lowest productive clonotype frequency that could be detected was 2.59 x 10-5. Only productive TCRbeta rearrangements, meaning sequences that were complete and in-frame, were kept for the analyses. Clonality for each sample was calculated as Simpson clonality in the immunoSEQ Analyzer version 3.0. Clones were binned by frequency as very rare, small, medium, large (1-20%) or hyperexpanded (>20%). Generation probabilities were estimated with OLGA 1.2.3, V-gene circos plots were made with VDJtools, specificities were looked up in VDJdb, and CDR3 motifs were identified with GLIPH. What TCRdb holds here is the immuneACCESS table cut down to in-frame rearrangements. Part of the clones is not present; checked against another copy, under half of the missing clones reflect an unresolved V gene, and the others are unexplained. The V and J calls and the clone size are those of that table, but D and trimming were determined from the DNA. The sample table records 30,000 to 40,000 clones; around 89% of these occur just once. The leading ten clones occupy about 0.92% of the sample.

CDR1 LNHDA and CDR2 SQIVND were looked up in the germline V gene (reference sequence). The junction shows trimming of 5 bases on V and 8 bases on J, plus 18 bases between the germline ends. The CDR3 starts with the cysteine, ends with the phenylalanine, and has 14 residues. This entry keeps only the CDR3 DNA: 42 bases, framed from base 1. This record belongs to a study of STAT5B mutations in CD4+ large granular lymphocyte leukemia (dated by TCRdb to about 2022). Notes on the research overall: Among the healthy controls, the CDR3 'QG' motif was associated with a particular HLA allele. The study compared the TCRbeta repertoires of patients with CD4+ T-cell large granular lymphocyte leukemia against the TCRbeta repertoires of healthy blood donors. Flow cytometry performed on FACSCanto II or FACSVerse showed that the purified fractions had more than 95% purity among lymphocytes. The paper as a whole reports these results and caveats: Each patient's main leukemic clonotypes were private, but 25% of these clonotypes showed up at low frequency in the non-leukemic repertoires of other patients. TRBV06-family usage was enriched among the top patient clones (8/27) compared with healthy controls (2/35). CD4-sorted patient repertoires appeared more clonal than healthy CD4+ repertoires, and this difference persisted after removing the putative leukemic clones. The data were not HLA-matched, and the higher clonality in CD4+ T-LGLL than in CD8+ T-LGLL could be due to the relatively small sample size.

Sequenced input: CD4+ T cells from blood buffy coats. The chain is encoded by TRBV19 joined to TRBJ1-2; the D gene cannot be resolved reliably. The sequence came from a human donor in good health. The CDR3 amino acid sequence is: CASSPTYSVRGYTF. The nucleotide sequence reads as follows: TGTGCCAGTAGTCCCACCTACTCGGTTCGGGGCTACACCTTC. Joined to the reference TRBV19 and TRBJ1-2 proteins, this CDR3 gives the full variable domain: DGGITQSPKYLFRKEGQNVTLSCEQNLNHDAMYWYRQDPGQGLRLIYYSQIVNDFQKGDIAEGYSVSREKKESFPLTVTSAQKNPTAFYLCASSPTYSVRGYTFGSGTRLTVV.